The 8 T cell receptor beta chains reported below all come from one sample, sequenced in a study of cytomegalovirus exposure and HLA in healthy donors. 60 Vbeta and 13 Jbeta primers were used in PCR. Measured with immunoSEQ multiplex PCR; TCRdb has only the in-frame clones, and not every one. The sample holds 85,000 to 100,000 clones, over 60% seen once. Sequencing was done on a sample of PBMCs. These TCRs come from a human donor in good health.

This chain joins TRBV7-2 and TRBJ1-1, with D unclear. Between the trimmed V and J ends, which lost 2 bases and 8 bases, there was a span of 12 bases. The CDR3 is 13 amino acids. The germline CDR1 and CDR2 sequences are SGHTA and FQGNSA. The CDR3, as DNA: TGTGCCAGCAGCTTATCGGTGGGCAGAGAAGCTTTCTTT. Amino acid sequence: CASSLSVGREAFF. Using reference TRBV7-2 and TRBJ1-1 for the parts outside the CDR3, the full variable domain is GAGVSQSPSNKVTEKGKDVELRCDPISGHTALYWYRQSLGQGLEFLIYFQGNSAPDKSGLPSDRFSAERTGGSVSTLTIQRTQQEDSAVYLCASSLSVGREAFFGQGTRLTVV.

This clone has a handful of counts. The rearrangement uses TRBV4-1 and TRBJ2-7; 7 nucleotides agree with TRBD2. There are 14 residues in the CDR3. Germline assignment: CDR1 MGHRA and CDR2 YSYEKL. Unmatched junction bases numbered 6, after V lost 4 bases and J lost 3 bases. CDR3 DNA: TGCGCCAGCAGCCTCTCGACTAGCATCTACGAGCAGTACTTC. Translated: CASSLSTSIYEQYF.

The rearrangement uses TRBV19 and TRBJ2-1; 9 bases match TRBD2. Trimming at V came to 7 bases and at J to 6 bases, leaving 7 bases not matched to a gene. The CDR3 spans 14 residues. The germline gives CDR1 LNHDA, CDR2 SQIVND (reference sequence). This CDR3 reads CASTREGLTNEQFF. CDR3 sequence (DNA): TGTGCCAGTACGCGGGAGGGCCTCACCAATGAGCAGTTCTTC.

The V and J genes are TRBV29-1 and TRBJ2-5, with D possibly matching TRBD1 (6 bases). V was pared by 6 bases and J by 6 bases, with 23 bases between. Per germline, CDR1 SQVTM and CDR2 ANQGSEA. CDR3 length: 15 amino acids. CDR3 sequence: CSVRTGLGFSQTQYF. The CDR3 nucleotides are TGCAGCGTAAGAACAGGGCTCGGCTTTTCGCAGACCCAGTACTTC.

The chain combines TRBV19 with TRBJ1-5; 11 bases map to TRBD1. Germline lookup yields CDR1 LNHDA and CDR2 SQIVND (reference sequence). This CDR3 is 17 amino acids long. The ends lost 0 bases at V and 5 bases at J; junction bases unmatched: 6. The CDR3: CASSIDWDRGFDQPQHF. The CDR3 nucleotides are TGTGCCAGTAGTATAGACTGGGACAGGGGGTTTGATCAGCCCCAGCATTTT.

The chain combines TRBV21-1 with TRBJ2-1; the DNA was not used to check the table's D call, TRBD1. TRBV21-1 counts as a pseudogene. The CDR3 has 13 amino acids. In DNA, the CDR3 is TGTGTCCAAGGGGTAAGGGGCGACAATGAGCAGTTCTTC. Its translation: CVQGVRGDNEQFF.

The chain uses TRBV27 and TRBJ2-6; D uncertain. CDR1 is MNHEY, CDR2 SMNVEV, per germline (reference sequence). This CDR3 comprises 15 residues. V lost 6 bases, J lost 0 bases, and 9 bases lay in between. The CDR3: CASSRQVSGANVLTF. The DNA for the CDR3 is TGTGCCAGCAGCCGGCAGGTCTCTGGGGCCAACGTCCTGACTTTC.

The V gene is TRBV29-1, the J gene TRBJ1-1, with D tentatively TRBD1 (5 bases). The CDR3 loop spans 12 amino acids. Germline lookup yields CDR1 SQVTM and CDR2 ANQGSEA. V lost 6 bases, J lost 4 bases, and 12 bases lay in between. The CDR3 DNA sequence: TGCAGCGTGCTGCTGGGGGGCACTGAAGCTTTCTTT. It codes for CSVLLGGTEAFF.